This T cell receptor beta chain emerged from a study of low-dose radiotherapy and immunotherapy resistance in tumors. Background on the study: Patients were on oral aspirin 300 mg taken daily for four cycles from cycle 1 day 1.

Time point denoted: after trial treatment. Documented treatment: LDRT plus nivolumab, ipilimumab, low-dose cyclophosphamide and aspirin (RACIN trial). Donors were dosed with nivolumab and ipilimumab; they also received aspirin, low-dose cyclophosphamide and low-dose radiotherapy. TRAV- and TRBV-specific primers were used for first-strand cDNA, which covered alpha and beta chains. Using a constant-region primer together with a V-primer adapter, TCRs were subjected to 15 to 20 PCR cycles of amplification. TCRdb analysed the reads with MiXCR anew, one entry per CDR3 protein. The sample contains tens of thousands of distinct CDR3 sequences, approximately 26% of which appear only once. Many counts were recorded for this clonotype. The CDR3 consists of 14 residues. V was pared by 0 bases and J by 13 bases, with 9 bases of the junction left unmatched. Germline CDR1 and CDR2: SGHRS and YFSETQ.

The chain uses TRBV5-1 and TRBJ1-2; 10 bases agree with TRBD1. The receptor was isolated from a male donor with prostate cancer. The sequences come from PBMCs, collected after low-dose radiotherapy plus immunotherapy. The CDR3 sequence is CASSLEGQGVGITF. CDR3 in DNA: TGCGCCAGCAGCTTGGAAGGACAGGGGGTCGGAATCACCTTC.